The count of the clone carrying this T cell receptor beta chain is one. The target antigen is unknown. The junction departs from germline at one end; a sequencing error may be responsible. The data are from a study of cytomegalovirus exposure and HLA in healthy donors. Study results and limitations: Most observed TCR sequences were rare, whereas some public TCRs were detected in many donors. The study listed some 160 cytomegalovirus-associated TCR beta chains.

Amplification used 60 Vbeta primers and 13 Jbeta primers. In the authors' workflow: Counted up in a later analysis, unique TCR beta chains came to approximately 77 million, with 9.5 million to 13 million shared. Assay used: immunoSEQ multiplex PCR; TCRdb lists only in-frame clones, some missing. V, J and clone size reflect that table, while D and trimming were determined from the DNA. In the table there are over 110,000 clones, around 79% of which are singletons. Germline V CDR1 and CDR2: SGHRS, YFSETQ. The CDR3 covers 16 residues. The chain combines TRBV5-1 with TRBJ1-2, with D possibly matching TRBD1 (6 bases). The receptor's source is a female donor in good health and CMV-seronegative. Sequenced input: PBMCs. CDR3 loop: CASSFPHGQKEDGYPF. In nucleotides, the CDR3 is TGCGCCAGCAGCTTCCCCCACGGACAGAAAGAGGATGGCTACCCCTTC.